The clone carrying this T cell receptor (beta chain) was seen at least ten times. Its matching antigen is unknown. This CDR3 is 12 amino acids long. Deletions cut 7 bases from V and 4 bases from J, with 8 bases between. The germline gives CDR1 MNHEY, CDR2 SVGAGI. These data are taken from a study of CD8 T cells in ankylosing spondylitis. Study findings and constraints: From matched ankylosing spondylitis synovial fluid, disease-linked clones were reportedly recovered at significantly enriched levels. The study identified a TCR beta motif of under ten highly homologous variants that appeared characteristic of ankylosing spondylitis blood.

TCRdb ran MiXCR on the 5' RACE reads and lists one entry per CDR3 protein. Of about 220,000 distinct CDR3 sequences listed, 10% are singletons. The chain carries TRBV6-5 and TRBJ1-5; D is ambiguous. The receptor's source is a male donor with ankylosing spondylitis or in good health (not recorded which). Input material: blood, either unsorted or a sorted T cell fraction (not recorded which). This CDR3 is CASKAPNQPQHF. The CDR3 nucleotides read TGTGCCAGCAAGGCCCCTAATCAGCCCCAGCATTTT.